The sequence of this TCR beta chain was determined in a study of cytomegalovirus exposure and HLA in healthy donors. The germline CDR1 and CDR2 sequences are MGHRA and YSYEKL. The V end lost 1 base, the J end lost 2 bases, and 11 bases lay between the germline ends. CDR3 length equals 15 residues. The PCR used 60 Vbeta and 13 Jbeta primers. Some clones are missing from TCRdb's copy, which holds only in-frame ones; the method was immunoSEQ multiplex PCR. The sample has some 110,000 clones, around 75% seen once. The material sequenced was PBMCs. The origin of this receptor is a man aged 25-45 years in good health and CMV-seropositive. V and J are TRBV4-1 and TRBJ1-2, with a weak D call TRBD1 (6 bases). The CDR3: CASSQAVDSNYGYTF. The CDR3 region has the DNA TGCGCCAGCAGCCAAGCCGTGGACAGCAACTATGGCTACACCTTC.